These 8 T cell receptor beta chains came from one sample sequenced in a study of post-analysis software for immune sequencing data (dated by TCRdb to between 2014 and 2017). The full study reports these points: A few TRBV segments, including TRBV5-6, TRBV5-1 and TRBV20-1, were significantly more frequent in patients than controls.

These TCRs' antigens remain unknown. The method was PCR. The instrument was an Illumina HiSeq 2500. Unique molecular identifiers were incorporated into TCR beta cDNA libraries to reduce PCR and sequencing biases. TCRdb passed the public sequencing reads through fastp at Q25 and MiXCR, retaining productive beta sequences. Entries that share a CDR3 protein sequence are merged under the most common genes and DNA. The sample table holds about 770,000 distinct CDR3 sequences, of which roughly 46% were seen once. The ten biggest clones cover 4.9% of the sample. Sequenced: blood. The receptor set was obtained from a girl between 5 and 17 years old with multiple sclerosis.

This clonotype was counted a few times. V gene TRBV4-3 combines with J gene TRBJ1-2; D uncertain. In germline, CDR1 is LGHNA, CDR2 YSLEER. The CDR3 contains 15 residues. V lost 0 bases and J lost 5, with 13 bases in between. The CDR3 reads CASSQDPSGSYGYTF. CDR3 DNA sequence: TGCGCCAGCAGCCAAGATCCATCCGGATCTTATGGCTACACCTTC.

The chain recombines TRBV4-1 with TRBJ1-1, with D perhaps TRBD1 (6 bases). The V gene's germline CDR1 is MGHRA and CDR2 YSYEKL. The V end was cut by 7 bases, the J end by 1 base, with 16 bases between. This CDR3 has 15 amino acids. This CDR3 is CASNYGGTPNTEAFF. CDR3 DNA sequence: TGCGCCAGCAACTACGGGGGGACACCGAACACTGAAGCTTTCTTT.

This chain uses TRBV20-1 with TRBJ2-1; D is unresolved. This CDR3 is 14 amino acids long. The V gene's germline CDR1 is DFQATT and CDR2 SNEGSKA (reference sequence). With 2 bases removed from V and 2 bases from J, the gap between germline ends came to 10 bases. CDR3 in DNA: TGCAGTGCTAGATACGGAACCACCTACAATGAGCAGTTCTTC. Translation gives CSARYGTTYNEQFF.

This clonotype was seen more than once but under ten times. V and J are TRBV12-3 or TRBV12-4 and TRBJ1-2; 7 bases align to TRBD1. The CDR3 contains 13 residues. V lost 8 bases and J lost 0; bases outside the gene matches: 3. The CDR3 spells CASWTGPNYGYTF. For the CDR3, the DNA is TGTGCCAGCTGGACAGGTCCTAACTATGGCTACACCTTC.

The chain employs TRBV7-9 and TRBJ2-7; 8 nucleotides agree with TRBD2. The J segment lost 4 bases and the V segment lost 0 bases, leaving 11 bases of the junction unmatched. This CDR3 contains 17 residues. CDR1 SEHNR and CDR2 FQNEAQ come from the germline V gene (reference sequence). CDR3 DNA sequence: TGTGCCAGCAGCTTAGCGCTTGGTAGCGGGATTTCGTACGAGCAGTACTTC. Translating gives CASSLALGSGISYEQYF.

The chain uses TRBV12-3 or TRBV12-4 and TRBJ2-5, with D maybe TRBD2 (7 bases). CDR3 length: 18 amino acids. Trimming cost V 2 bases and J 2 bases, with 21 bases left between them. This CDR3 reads CASSLKLGGAWGQETQYF. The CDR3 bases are TGTGCCAGCAGTTTAAAGTTAGGGGGGGCCTGGGGGCAAGAGACCCAGTACTTC.

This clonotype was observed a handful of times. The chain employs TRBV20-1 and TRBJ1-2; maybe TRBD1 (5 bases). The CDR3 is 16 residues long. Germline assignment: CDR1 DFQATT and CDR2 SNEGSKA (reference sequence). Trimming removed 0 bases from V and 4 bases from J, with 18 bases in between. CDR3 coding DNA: TGCAGTGCTAGAGAGGGGGGGACGGGCGATGGCTATGGCTACACCTTC. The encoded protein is CSAREGGTGDGYGYTF.

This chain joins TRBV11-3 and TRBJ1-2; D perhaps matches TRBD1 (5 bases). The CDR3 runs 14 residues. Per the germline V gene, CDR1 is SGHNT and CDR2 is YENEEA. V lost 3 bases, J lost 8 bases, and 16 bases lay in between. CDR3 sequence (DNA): TGTGCCAGCAGCTTCGACAGTACAGCGTGGGGCTACACCTTC. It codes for CASSFDSTAWGYTF.